This TCR beta chain is from a study of blood T cell repertoires in COVID-19. The germline V and J ends were trimmed by 0 bases and 6 bases, with 10 bases remaining between them. This CDR3 contains 14 residues. Germline V gives CDR1 SGHTA, CDR2 FQGNSA. Method: immunoSEQ multiplex PCR; TCRdb's copy keeps in-frame clones and lacks some. In the table there are about 60,000 clones, approximately 86% of which are singletons. The V gene is TRBV7-2, the J gene TRBJ2-3; TRBD2 might be the D (7 bases). The sample consisted of peripheral blood. The TCR was taken from a man in his 60s with acute or convalescent COVID-19. CDR3 residues: CASSLAGGLDTQYF. The CDR3 coding sequence is TGTGCCAGCAGCTTAGCGGGGGGGCTGGATACGCAGTATTTT.